The 8 T cell receptor beta chains given below trace back to one sample, sequenced in a study of cytomegalovirus exposure and HLA in healthy donors. The study ran its PCR with 60 Vbeta and 13 Jbeta primers. The method was immunoSEQ multiplex PCR; TCRdb's version includes in-frame clones alone and lacks a portion of them. The sample includes about 70,000 clones, approximately 80% of them seen just once. Source material: PBMCs. Receptors originate from a girl between 10 and 17 years old in good health and CMV-seropositive.

V and J are TRBV28 and TRBJ2-7; perhaps TRBD1 as D (5 bases). The V and J ends lost 8 bases and 0 bases respectively, with 17 bases between them. The CDR3 totals 15 residues. Germline CDR1 reads MDHEN; CDR2 reads SYDVKM. CDR3 coding DNA: TGTGCCAGCGCACAAGACAGCCGATACTCCTACGAGCAGTACTTC. Amino acids: CASAQDSRYSYEQYF.

The chain recombines TRBV5-1 with TRBJ2-5; 8 bases agree with TRBD1. Germline V gene data show CDR1 as SGHRS and CDR2 as YFSETQ. The CDR3 has 14 amino acids. V gave up 2 bases and J gave up 5 bases; unmatched junction bases: 5. The CDR3 DNA sequence: TGCGCCAGCAGCTTAGGGACAGGCCGGGAGACCCAGTACTTC. This codes for CASSLGTGRETQYF.

The V and J genes are TRBV10-1 and TRBJ2-2, with 7 bases that match TRBD1. The CDR3 sequence is 14 residues long. With V trimmed by 5 bases and J by 5 bases, 5 bases remained unmatched. Germline loops: CDR1 WNHNN, CDR2 SYGVQD (reference sequence). Here the CDR3 reads CASSKDRRTGELFF. The CDR3 DNA is TGCGCCAGCAGTAAGGACAGGCGAACCGGGGAGCTGTTTTTT.

The genes are TRBV28 and TRBJ1-1; tentatively, D is TRBD1 (6 bases). The CDR3 covers 15 residues. V lost 6 bases and J lost 1, with 15 bases in between. Germline CDR1 and CDR2: MDHEN and SYDVKM. CDR3 nucleotides: TGTGCCAGCAGCTACTTAGGGGGGGGGAACACTGAAGCTTTCTTT. Protein sequence: CASSYLGGGNTEAFF.

In its sample, this clone was seen a few times. The chain employs TRBV7-2 and TRBJ2-4, with D hard to call. Trimming pared 0 bases from V and 2 bases from J, leaving 11 bases between. The CDR3 length is 16 residues. CDR1 is SGHTA and CDR2 is FQGNSA in the germline V gene. The CDR3 nucleotides read TGTGCCAGCAGCTTAGCGGGCGTTTCTACCAAAAACATTCAGTACTTC. Translating it yields CASSLAGVSTKNIQYF.

V and J are TRBV4-1 and TRBJ2-3; 9 nucleotides match TRBD1. Per the germline V gene, CDR1 is MGHRA and CDR2 is YSYEKL. V lost 0 bases, J lost 6 bases, and 7 bases stayed unmatched. The CDR3 has 16 amino acids. In DNA, the CDR3 is TGCGCCAGCAGCCAAGAAGCGGGACAGGGATTGGATACGCAGTATTTT. It translates to CASSQEAGQGLDTQYF.

J is TRBJ1-1 and V is TRBV5-1; D unresolved. The V end was cut by 5 bases, the J end by 0 bases, with 8 bases between. The germline V gene has CDR1 SGHRS and CDR2 YFSETQ. CDR3 length: 13 amino acids. The CDR3 spells CASSPQMNTEAFF. Here the CDR3 DNA reads TGCGCCAGCAGTCCCCAGATGAACACTGAAGCTTTCTTT.

The sample holds one count of this clone. The chain joins TRBV7-9 to TRBJ1-1; D gene unclear. Germline CDR1 reads SEHNR; CDR2 reads FQNEAQ (reference sequence). V lost 1 base, J lost 3 bases, and 15 bases lay in between. The CDR3 extends over 16 amino acids. As DNA, the CDR3 is TGTGCCAGCAGCTTAGTACCGTCCGGGAGGGACACTGAAGCTTTCTTT. It is translated as CASSLVPSGRDTEAFF. Variable domain in full (rest from reference TRBV7-9 and TRBJ1-1): DTGVSQNPRHKITKRGQNVTFRCDPISEHNRLYWYRQTLGQGPEFLTYFQNEAQLEKSRLLSDRFSAERPKGSFSTLEIQRTEQGDSAMYLCASSLVPSGRDTEAFFGQGTRLTVV.